This T cell receptor (beta chain) was documented in a study of OX40 agonist ivuxolimab in advanced cancers. About the research overall: Participants, 80% to 90% male, averaged around 64 years of age, ranging from about 20 to 79. Three patients responded partially, comprising one with hepatocellular carcinoma and two with cutaneous melanoma.

The repertoire was sequenced with immunoSEQ multiplex PCR; TCRdb's copy has only in-frame clones and lacks some. Found here are approximately 70,000 clones, approximately 80% of them singletons; the top ten hold more than 1.4%. The sequencing here drew on CD4+ or CD8+ T cells sorted from blood, taken in a trial of the OX40 agonist ivuxolimab. The TCR sequence derives from an adult with an advanced solid tumor such as melanoma, head and neck, liver or kidney cancer.

The CDR3 region has the DNA TGTGCCAGCAGTTTCGGTTCCCCTAGGGGGGGAAATGAGCAGTTCTTC. Amino acids: CASSFGSPRGGNEQFF. This chain uses TRBV28 with TRBJ2-1, with D possibly matching TRBD2 (7 bases). V lost 3 bases and J lost 7, with 19 bases in between. The V gene's germline CDR1 is MDHEN and CDR2 SYDVKM. The length of the CDR3 is 16 residues.